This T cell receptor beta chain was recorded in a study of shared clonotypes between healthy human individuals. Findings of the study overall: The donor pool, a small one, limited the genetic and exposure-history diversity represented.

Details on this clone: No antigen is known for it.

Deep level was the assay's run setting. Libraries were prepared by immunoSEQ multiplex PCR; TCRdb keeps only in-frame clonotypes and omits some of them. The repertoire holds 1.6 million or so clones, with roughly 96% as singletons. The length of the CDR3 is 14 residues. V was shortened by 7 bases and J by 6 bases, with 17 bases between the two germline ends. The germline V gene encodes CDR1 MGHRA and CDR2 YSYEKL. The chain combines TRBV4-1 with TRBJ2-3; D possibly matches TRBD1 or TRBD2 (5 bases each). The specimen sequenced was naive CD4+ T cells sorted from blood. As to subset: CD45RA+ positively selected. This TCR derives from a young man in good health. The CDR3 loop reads CASTPGPSEDTQYF. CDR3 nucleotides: TGCGCCAGCACCCCGGGACCCAGCGAGGATACGCAGTATTTT.